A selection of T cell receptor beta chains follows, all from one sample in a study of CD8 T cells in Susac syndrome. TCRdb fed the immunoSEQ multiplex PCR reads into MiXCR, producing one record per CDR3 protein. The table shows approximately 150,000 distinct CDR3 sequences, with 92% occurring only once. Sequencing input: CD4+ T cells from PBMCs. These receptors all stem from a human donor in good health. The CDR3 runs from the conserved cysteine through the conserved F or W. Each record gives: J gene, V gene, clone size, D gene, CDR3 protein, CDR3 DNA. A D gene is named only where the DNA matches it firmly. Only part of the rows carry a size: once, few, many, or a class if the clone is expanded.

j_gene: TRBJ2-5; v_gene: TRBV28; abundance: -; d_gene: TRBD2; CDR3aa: CASSSPQAGRWETQYF; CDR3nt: TGTGCCAGCAGTTCCCCTCAAGCGGGAAGATGGGAGACCCAGTACTTC
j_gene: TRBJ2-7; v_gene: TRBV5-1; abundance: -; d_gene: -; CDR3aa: CASSPDSGEYEQYF; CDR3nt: TGCGCCAGCAGCCCGGATAGCGGAGAGTACGAGCAGTACTTC
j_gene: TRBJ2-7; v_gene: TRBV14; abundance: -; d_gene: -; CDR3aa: CASSPTYPALYEQYF; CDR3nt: TGTGCCAGCAGCCCCACCTACCCGGCCCTCTACGAGCAGTACTTC
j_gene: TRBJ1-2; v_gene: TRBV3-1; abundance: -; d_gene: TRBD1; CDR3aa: CASSQEGGQGGGYTF; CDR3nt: TGTGCCAGCAGCCAAGAAGGGGGACAGGGAGGTGGCTACACCTTC
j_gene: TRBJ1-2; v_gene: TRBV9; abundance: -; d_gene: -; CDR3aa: CASTKPDRYGYTF; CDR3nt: TGTGCCAGCACCAAACCGGACCGCTATGGCTACACCTTC
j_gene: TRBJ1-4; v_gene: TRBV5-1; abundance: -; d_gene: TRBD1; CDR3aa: CASSLVGAGGEKLFF; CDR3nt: TGCGCCAGCAGCTTGGTTGGGGCAGGGGGCGAAAAACTGTTTTTT
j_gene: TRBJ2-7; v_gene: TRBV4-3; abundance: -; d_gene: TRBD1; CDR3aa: CASSQDLVTTGGRYEQYF; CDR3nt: TGCGCCAGCAGCCAAGATCTGGTGACGACAGGGGGCAGGTACGAGCAGTACTTC
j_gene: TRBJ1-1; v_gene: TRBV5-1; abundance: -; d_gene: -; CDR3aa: CASSLIGKNTEAFF; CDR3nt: TGCGCCAGCAGCTTGATCGGCAAGAACACTGAAGCTTTCTTT
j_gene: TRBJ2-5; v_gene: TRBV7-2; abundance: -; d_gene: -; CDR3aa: CASSFERQETQYF; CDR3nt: TGTGCCAGCAGCTTCGAGCGGCAAGAGACCCAGTACTTC
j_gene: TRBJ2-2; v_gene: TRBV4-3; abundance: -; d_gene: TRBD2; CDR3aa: CASSRDRGGNTGELFF; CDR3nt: TGCGCCAGCAGTCGTGATCGCGGGGGGAACACCGGGGAGCTGTTTTTT
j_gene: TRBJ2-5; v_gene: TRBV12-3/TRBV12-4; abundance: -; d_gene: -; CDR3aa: CASSLLLRTTRHQETQYF; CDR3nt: TGTGCCAGCAGTTTATTATTGAGGACCACTAGACACCAAGAGACCCAGTACTTC
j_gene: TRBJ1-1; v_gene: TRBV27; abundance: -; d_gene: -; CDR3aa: CASSFVRKTEAFF; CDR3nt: TGTGCCAGCAGTTTCGTGAGGAAAACTGAAGCTTTCTTT
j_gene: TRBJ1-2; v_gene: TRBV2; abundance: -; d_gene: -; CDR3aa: CASTESYGYTF; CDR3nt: TGTGCCAGCACGGAGAGCTATGGCTACACCTTC
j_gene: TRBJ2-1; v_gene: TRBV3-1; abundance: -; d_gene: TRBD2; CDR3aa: CASNERGDGNEQFF; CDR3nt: TGTGCCAGCAACGAGCGGGGGGACGGCAATGAGCAGTTCTTC
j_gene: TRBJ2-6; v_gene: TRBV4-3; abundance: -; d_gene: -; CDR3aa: CASSQQRGVWGSGANVLTF; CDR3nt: TGCGCCAGCAGCCAACAAAGGGGGGTTTGGGGATCTGGGGCCAACGTCCTGACTTTC
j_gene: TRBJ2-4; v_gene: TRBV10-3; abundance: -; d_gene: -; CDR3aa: CAISGQGAKNIQYF; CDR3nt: TGTGCCATCAGTGGGCAGGGAGCCAAAAACATTCAGTACTTC
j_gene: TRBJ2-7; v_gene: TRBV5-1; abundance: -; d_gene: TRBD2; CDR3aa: CASSIQGRGGYEQYF; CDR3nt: TGCGCCAGCAGCATACAGGGACGGGGGGGGTACGAGCAGTACTTC
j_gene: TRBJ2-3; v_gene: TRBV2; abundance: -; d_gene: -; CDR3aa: CASSDVDTQYF; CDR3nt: TGTGCCAGCAGTGACGTCGATACGCAGTATTTT
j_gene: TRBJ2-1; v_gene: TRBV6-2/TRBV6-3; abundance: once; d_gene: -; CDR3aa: CASSYVGGYNEQFF; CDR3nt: TGTGCCAGCAGTTATGTGGGGGGCTACAATGAGCAGTTCTTC
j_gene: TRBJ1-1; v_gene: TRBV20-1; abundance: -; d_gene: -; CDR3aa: CSAKPDPNTEAFF; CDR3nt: TGCAGTGCTAAACCGGACCCGAACACTGAAGCTTTCTTT
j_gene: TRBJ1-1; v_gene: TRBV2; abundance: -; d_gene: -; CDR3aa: CASRGGVGAFF; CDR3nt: TGTGCCAGCAGAGGAGGGGTGGGAGCTTTCTTT
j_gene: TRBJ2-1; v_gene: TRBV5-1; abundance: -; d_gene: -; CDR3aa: CASSSTTYNEQFF; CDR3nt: TGCGCCAGCAGCTCGACCACCTACAATGAGCAGTTCTTC
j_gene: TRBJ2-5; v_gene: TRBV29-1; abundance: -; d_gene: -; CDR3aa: CSVDRASLETQYF; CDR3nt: TGCAGCGTTGACAGGGCGAGTTTGGAGACCCAGTACTTC
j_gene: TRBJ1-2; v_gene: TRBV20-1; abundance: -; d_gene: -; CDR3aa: CSARESGSTGGYTF; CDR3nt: TGCAGTGCTAGAGAGAGCGGCAGCACAGGGGGCTACACCTTC
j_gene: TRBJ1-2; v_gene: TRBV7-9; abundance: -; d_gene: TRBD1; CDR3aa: CASSLGQGLFGYTF; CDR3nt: TGTGCCAGCAGCTTAGGACAGGGTCTATTCGGCTACACCTTC
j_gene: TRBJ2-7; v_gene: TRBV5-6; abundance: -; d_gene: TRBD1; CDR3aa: CASSPERDRDYEQYF; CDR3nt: TGTGCCAGCAGCCCCGAACGGGACAGGGACTACGAGCAGTACTTC
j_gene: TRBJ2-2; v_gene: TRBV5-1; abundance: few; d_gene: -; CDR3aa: CASSPEGAGPGTGELFF; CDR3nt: TGCGCCAGCAGCCCGGAGGGGGCGGGACCTGGAACCGGGGAGCTGTTTTTT
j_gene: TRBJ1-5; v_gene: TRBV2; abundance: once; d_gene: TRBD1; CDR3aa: CARLTDRDRYSNQPQHF; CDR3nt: TGTGCCCGATTAACAGACAGGGATCGTTATAGCAATCAGCCCCAGCATTTT
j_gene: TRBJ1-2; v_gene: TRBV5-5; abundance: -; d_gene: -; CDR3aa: CASSLLGGWDGYTF; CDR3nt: TGTGCCAGCAGCTTGTTGGGGGGCTGGGATGGCTACACCTTC
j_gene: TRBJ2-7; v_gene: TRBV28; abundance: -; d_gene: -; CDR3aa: CASRPGGTAYSYEQYF; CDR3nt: TGTGCCAGCAGACCGGGGGGGACAGCCTACTCCTACGAGCAGTACTTC
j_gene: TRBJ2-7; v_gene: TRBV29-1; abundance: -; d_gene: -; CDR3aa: CSAGTDYEQYF; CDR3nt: TGCAGCGCTGGGACGGATTACGAGCAGTACTTC
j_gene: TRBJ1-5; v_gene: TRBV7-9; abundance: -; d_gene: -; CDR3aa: CASSLGGFGNQPQHF; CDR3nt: TGTGCCAGCAGCTTAGGAGGGTTCGGGAATCAGCCCCAGCATTTT
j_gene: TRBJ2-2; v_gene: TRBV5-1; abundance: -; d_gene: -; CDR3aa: CASDPGAGGTGELFF; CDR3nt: TGCGCCAGCGATCCGGGAGCCGGGGGCACCGGGGAGCTGTTTTTT
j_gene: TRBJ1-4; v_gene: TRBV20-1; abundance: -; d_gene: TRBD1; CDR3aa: CSATQGARGEKLFF; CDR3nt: TGCAGTGCTACCCAGGGGGCGCGAGGAGAAAAACTGTTTTTT
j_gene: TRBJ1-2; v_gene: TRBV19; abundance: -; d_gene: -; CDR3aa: CASSISSYGYTF; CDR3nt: TGTGCCAGTAGTATCTCGAGCTATGGCTACACCTTC
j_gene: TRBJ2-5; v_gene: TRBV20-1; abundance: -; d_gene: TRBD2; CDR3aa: CSAAGEETQYF; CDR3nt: TGCAGTGCCGCGGGGGAAGAGACCCAGTACTTC
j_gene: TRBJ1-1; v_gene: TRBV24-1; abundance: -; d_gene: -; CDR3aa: CATSDLQGTEGAFF; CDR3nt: TGTGCCACCAGTGATCTACAGGGCACGGAGGGAGCTTTCTTT
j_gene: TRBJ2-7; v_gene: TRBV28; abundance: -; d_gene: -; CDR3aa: CASSSTSTYEQYF; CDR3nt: TGTGCCAGCAGTTCCACATCAACCTACGAGCAGTACTTC
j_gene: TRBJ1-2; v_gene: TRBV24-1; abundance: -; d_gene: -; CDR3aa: CATAGAGNYGYTF; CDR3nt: TGTGCCACCGCTGGGGCAGGGAACTATGGCTACACCTTC
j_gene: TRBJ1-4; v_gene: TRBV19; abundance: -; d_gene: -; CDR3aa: CASSIGTSPEKLFF; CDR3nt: TGTGCCAGTAGTATTGGGACAAGCCCTGAAAAACTGTTTTTT
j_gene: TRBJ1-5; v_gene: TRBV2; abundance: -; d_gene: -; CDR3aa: CASSRGNSNNQPQHF; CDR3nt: TGTGCCAGCAGTCGAGGGAACAGTAACAATCAGCCCCAGCATTTT
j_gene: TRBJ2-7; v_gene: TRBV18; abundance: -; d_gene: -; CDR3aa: CASSPFGVAYEQYF; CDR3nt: TGTGCCAGCTCACCGTTTGGGGTGGCCTACGAGCAGTACTTC
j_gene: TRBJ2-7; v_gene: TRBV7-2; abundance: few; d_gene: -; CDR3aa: CASSLLGVPYEQYF; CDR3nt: TGTGCCAGCAGCCTCCTTGGGGTCCCTTACGAGCAGTACTTC
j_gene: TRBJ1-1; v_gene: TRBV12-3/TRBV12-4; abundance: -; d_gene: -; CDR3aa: CASSLVSDDTEAFF; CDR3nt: TGTGCCAGCAGTTTAGTCTCAGACGACACTGAAGCTTTCTTT
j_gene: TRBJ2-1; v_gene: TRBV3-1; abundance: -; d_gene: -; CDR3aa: CASSHGAFDNEQFF; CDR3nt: TGTGCCAGCAGCCATGGGGCGTTTGACAATGAGCAGTTCTTC
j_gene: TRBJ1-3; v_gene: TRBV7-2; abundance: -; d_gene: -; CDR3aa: CASSPGQPGGNTIYF; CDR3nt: TGTGCCAGCAGCCCAGGACAGCCAGGTGGAAACACCATATATTTT
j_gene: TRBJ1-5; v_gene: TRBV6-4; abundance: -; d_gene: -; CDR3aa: CASSDSSTYQPQHF; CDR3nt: TGTGCCAGCAGTGACTCGAGCACTTATCAGCCCCAGCATTTT
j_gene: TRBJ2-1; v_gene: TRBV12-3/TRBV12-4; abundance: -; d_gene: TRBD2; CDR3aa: CASSLASGLREQFF; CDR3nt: TGTGCCAGCAGTTTAGCTTCGGGACTACGTGAGCAGTTCTTC
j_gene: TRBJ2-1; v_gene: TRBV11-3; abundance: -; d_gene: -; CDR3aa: CASSSAAGNEQFF; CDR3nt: TGTGCCAGCAGCTCCGCGGCGGGGAATGAGCAGTTCTTC
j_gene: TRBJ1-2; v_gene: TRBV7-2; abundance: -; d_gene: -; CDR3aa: CASSYNIGGRGYTF; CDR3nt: TGTGCCAGCAGCTATAACATCGGGGGAAGGGGCTACACCTTC
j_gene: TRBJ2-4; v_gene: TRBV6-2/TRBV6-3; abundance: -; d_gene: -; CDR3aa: CASSYHPGLTGDIQYF; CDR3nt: TGTGCCAGCAGTTACCATCCAGGACTAACTGGCGACATTCAGTACTTC
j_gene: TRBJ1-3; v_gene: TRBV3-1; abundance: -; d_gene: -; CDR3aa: CASSQGGFGNTIYF; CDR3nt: TGTGCCAGCAGCCAAGGGGGTTTTGGAAACACCATATATTTT
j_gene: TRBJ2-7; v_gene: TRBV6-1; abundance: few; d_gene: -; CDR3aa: CASSERPDYYEQYF; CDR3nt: TGTGCCAGCAGTGAACGGCCAGACTACTACGAGCAGTACTTC
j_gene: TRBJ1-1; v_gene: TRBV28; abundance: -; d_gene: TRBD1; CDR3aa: CASSLPGQGGTEAFF; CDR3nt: TGTGCCAGCAGTTTACCGGGACAGGGCGGCACTGAAGCTTTCTTT
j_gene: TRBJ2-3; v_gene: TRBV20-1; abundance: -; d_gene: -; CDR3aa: CSATDRTTQYF; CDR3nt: TGCAGTGCTACCGACAGGACTACGCAGTATTTT